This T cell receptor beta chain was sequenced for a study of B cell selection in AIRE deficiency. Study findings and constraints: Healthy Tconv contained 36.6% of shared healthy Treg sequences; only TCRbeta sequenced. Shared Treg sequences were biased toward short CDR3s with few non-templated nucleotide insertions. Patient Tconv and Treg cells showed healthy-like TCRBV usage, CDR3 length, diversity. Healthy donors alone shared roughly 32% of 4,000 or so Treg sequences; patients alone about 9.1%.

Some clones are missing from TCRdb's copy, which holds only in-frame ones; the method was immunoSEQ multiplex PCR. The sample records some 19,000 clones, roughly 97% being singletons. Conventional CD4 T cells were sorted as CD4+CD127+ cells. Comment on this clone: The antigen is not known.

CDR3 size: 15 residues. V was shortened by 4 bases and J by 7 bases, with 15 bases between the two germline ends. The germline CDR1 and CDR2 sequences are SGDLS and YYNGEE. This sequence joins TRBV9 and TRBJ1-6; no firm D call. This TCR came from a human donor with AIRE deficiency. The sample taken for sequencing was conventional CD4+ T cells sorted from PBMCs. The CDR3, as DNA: TGTGCCAGCAGCCCCCCTCGGGCCCGGAATTCACCCCTCCACTTT. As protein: CASSPPRARNSPLHF.